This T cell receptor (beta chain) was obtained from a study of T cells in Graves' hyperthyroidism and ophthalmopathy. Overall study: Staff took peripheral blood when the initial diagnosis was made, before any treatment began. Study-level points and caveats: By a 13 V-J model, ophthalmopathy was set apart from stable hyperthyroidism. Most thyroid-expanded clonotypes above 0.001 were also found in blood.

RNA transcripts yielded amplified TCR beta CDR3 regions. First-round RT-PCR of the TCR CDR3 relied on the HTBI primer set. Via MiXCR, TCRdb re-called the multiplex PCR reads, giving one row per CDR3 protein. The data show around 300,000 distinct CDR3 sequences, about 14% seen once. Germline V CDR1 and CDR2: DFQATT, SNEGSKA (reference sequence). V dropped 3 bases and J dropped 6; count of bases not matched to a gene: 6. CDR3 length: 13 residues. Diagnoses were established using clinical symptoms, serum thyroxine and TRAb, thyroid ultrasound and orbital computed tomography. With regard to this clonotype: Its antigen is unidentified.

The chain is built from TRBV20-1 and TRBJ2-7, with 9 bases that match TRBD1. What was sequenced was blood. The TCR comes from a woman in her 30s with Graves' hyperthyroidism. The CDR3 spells CSASSDRGSEQYF. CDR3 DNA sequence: TGCAGTGCTAGTTCGGACAGGGGTTCCGAGCAGTACTTC.